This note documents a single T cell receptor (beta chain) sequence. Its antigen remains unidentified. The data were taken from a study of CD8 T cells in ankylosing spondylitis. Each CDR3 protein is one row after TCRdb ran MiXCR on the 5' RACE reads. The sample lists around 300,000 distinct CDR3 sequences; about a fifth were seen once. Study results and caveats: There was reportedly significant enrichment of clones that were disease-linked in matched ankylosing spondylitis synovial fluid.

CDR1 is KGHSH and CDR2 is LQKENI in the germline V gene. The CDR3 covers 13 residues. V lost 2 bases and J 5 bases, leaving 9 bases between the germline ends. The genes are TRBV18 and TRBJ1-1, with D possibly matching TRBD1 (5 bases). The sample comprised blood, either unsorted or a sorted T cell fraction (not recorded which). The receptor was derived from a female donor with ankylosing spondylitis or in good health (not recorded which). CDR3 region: CASSPSKGTEAFF. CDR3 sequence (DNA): TGTGCCAGCTCACCATCTAAGGGGACTGAAGCTTTCTTT.